This passage covers 14 T cell receptor beta chains from one sample sequenced in a study of blood T cell repertoires in COVID-19. The data were produced by immunoSEQ multiplex PCR, yet TCRdb's version contains in-frame clones alone and is incomplete. The repertoire holds some 300,000 clones, with about nine tenths as singletons. The specimen was PBMCs or T cells enriched from blood (not recorded which). These receptors all come from a man aged 30-40 years who had recovered from COVID-19.

The chain carries TRBV11-1 and TRBJ1-1; D gene ambiguous. Per germline, CDR1 SGHAT and CDR2 FQDESV (reference sequence). CDR3 size: 13 residues. Trimming stripped 3 bases from V and 0 bases from J, with 5 bases between. The CDR3 DNA sequence: TGTGCCAGCAGCTTTTCGGTGAACACTGAAGCTTTCTTT. Translating gives CASSFSVNTEAFF.

V gene TRBV6-4 combines with J gene TRBJ1-6; 10 bases align to TRBD1. Unmatched junction bases numbered 6, after V lost 6 bases and J lost 7 bases. Per the germline V gene, CDR1 is MRHNA and CDR2 is SNTAGT. The CDR3 is made up of 15 amino acids. The CDR3 protein is CASRTTGGENSPLHF. The CDR3 nucleotides read TGTGCCAGCAGAACGACAGGGGGCGAGAATTCACCCCTCCACTTT.

The chain carries TRBV9 and TRBJ1-1; D not certain. Per the germline V gene, CDR1 is SGDLS and CDR2 is YYNGEE. The CDR3 has 12 residues. Trimming took 4 bases from V and 1 from J, leaving 5 bases between them. This chain's CDR3 is CASSTGNTEAFF. In DNA, the CDR3 is TGTGCCAGCAGCACCGGGAACACTGAAGCTTTCTTT. The complete variable domain, with remaining parts taken from reference TRBV9 and TRBJ1-1, reads DSGVTQTPKHLITATGQRVTLRCSPRSGDLSVYWYQQSLDQGLQFLIQYYNGEERAKGNILERFSAQQFPDLHSELNLSSLELGDSALYFCASSTGNTEAFFGQGTRLTVV.

The chain carries TRBV4-1 and TRBJ1-1; D is possibly TRBD1 (5 bases). CDR1 and CDR2 (germline): MGHRA, YSYEKL. This CDR3 comprises 15 residues. V lost 1 base and J 1 base, leaving 10 bases between the germline ends. The DNA for the CDR3 is TGCGCCAGCAGCCAAGTGGGGCGTTGGAACACTGAAGCTTTCTTT. It encodes CASSQVGRWNTEAFF.

This clone appeared once. The rearrangement uses TRBV27 and TRBJ2-4; the D is unclear. CDR3 size: 13 residues. CDR1 MNHEY and CDR2 SMNVEV come from the germline V gene (reference sequence). The ends were cut back, 6 bases at V and 5 bases at J, with 11 bases in the middle. The CDR3 protein is CASRRLSENIQYF. Written as DNA, the CDR3 is TGTGCCAGCAGGAGGTTGTCGGAAAACATTCAGTACTTC.

As to this clone: The DNA is omitted, as the CDR3 cannot be located on it reliably, and the CDR3 follows TCRdb's listing. This sequence joins TRBV25-1 and TRBJ1-6; whether TRBD1, the table's D call, matches the DNA was not checked. The CDR3 is 13 amino acids in total, end residues counted. The germline gives CDR1 MGHDK, CDR2 SYGVNS. CDR3 residues: CASSTSTPGPLHF.

The rearrangement uses TRBV7-9 and TRBJ2-5; no firm D call. The CDR3 is 15 amino acids. Germline CDR1 is SEHNR and CDR2 is FQNEAQ (reference sequence). The V gene lost 6 bases and the J gene lost 4 bases, with 18 bases spanning the gap. The chain's CDR3 is CASSSPLRTGETQYF. The DNA of the CDR3 is TGTGCCAGCAGTTCACCCCTCAGAACGGGAGAGACCCAGTACTTC.

This clone was detected once. The J gene is TRBJ2-4, the V gene TRBV3-1 (or the pseudogene TRBV3-2); TRBD1 is a possible D gene (6 bases). Trimming took 4 bases from V and 5 from J, leaving 21 bases between them. CDR1 LGHDT and CDR2 YNNKEL come from the germline V gene (reference sequence). The CDR3 has 17 amino acids. The CDR3 DNA follows: TGTGCCAGCAGCCCCAACCTGGGCAGGGGCGGGCAAAACATTCAGTACTTC. Its protein is CASSPNLGRGGQNIQYF.

The gene calls are TRBV27 and TRBJ2-5; tentatively, D is TRBD2 (5 bases). The CDR3 contains 10 residues. Trimming cost V 9 bases and J 7 bases, with 9 bases left between them. From germline, CDR1 is MNHEY and CDR2 SMNVEV (reference sequence). DNA of the CDR3: TGTGCCAGGGGAGTGGGGACCCAGTACTTC. Protein sequence: CARGVGTQYF.

The chain combines TRBV6-5 with TRBJ2-3; TRBD1 agrees at 10 bases. The trim removed 6 bases at V and 1 base at J, leaving 4 bases unmatched. The CDR3 contains 15 residues. Germline V gene data show CDR1 as MNHEY and CDR2 as SVGAGI. CDR3 sequence (DNA): TGTGCCAGCAGCTTCGGGACAGGGGGCACAGATACGCAGTATTTT. This gives the protein CASSFGTGGTDTQYF.

This rearrangement joins TRBV29-1 to TRBJ2-5, with a tentative D call TRBD2 (6 bases). The V end was cut by 7 bases, the J end by 5 bases, with 14 bases between. Germline assignment: CDR1 SQVTM and CDR2 ANQGSEA. The CDR3 has 12 amino acids. CDR3 coding DNA: TGCAGCGCCGGGGGTCCTAGGGAGACCCAGTACTTC. Translation gives CSAGGPRETQYF.

The chain employs TRBV6-1 and TRBJ2-6; 9 positions agree with TRBD1. Germline assignment: CDR1 MNHNS and CDR2 SASEGT. This CDR3 spans 17 amino acids. The V segment lost 4 bases and the J segment 0 bases; nucleotides outside the gene matches: 4. CDR3 sequence reads: CASSAGTGSSGANVLTF. In DNA form, the CDR3 reads TGTGCCAGCAGTGCCGGGACAGGGAGCTCTGGGGCCAACGTCCTGACTTTC.

The chain joins TRBV3-1 (or the pseudogene TRBV3-2) to TRBJ2-7; possibly TRBD1 for D (6 bases). Germline values: CDR1 LGHDT, CDR2 YNNKEL (reference sequence). The CDR3 is 17 residues long. The germline V and J ends were trimmed by 0 bases and 4 bases, with 19 bases remaining between them. The CDR3 reads CASSQDSWTARGYEQYF. The CDR3 DNA follows: TGTGCCAGCAGCCAAGATAGCTGGACAGCCCGCGGGTACGAGCAGTACTTC.

J is TRBJ2-1 and V is TRBV30; 10 positions match TRBD1. The CDR3 length is 15 residues. The germline V gene encodes CDR1 GTSNPN and CDR2 SVGIG (reference sequence). The trim removed 2 bases at V and 9 bases at J, leaving 10 bases unmatched. CDR3 coding DNA: TGTGCCTGGAGTCCTGAGGGACAGGGGATCTTTGAGCAGTTCTTC. Protein sequence: CAWSPEGQGIFEQFF. The full variable domain, completed using reference TRBV30 and TRBJ2-1, is SQTIHQWPATLVQPVGSPLSLECTVEGTSNPNLYWYRQAAGRGLQLLFYSVGIGQISSEVPQNLSASRPQDRQFILSSKKLLLSDSGFYLCAWSPEGQGIFEQFFGPGTRLTVL.